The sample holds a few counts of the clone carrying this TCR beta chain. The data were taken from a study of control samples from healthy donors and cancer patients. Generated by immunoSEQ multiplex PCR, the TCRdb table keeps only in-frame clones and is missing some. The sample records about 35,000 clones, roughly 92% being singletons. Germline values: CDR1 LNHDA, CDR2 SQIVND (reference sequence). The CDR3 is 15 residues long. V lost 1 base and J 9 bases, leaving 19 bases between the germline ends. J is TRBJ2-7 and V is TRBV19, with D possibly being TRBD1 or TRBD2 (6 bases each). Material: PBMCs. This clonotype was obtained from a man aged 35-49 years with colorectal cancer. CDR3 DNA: TGTGCCAGTAGTATAGGGGGGGCCTCCCCCTTGGGGCAGTACTTC. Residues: CASSIGGASPLGQYF.